This TCR beta chain was profiled in a study of beta chain features in type 1 diabetes. Investigators reverse transcribed all isolated RNA, so they sequenced expressed TCRB transcripts. Data came from immunoSEQ multiplex PCR; TCRdb stores just in-frame clones and leaves some out. The sample records 130,000 or so clones, less than 10% being singletons. Study-level results: The study found moderately but significantly shorter TCRB CDR3s in all four CD4+ subsets of Type 1 diabetes patients.

J lost 0 bases, V lost 5 bases, and 9 bases had no gene match. The germline gives CDR1 MNHEY, CDR2 SMNVEV (reference sequence). The CDR3 loop spans 16 amino acids. This clone was observed at least ten times. The target antigen is unknown. The clonotype comes from a middle-aged woman in good health. This chain uses TRBV27 with TRBJ2-7, with 8 nucleotides matching TRBD1. Sequenced input: central memory CD4+ T cells from blood. The CDR3 sequence is CASSLGTGSSSYEQYF. CDR3 DNA: TGTGCCAGCAGTCTGGGGACAGGCTCAAGCTCCTACGAGCAGTACTTC.